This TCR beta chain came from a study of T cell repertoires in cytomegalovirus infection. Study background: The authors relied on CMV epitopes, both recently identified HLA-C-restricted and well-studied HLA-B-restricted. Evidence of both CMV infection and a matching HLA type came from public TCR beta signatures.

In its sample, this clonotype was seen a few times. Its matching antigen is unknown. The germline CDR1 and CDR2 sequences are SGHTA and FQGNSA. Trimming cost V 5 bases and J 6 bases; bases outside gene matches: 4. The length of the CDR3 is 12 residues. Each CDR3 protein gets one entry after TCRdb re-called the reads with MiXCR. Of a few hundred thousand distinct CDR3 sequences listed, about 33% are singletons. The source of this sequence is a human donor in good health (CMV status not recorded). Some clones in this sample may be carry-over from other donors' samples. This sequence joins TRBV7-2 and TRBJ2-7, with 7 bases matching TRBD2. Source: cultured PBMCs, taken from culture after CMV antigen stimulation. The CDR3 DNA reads TGTGCCAGCAGCACAGCGGGACCCGAGCAGTACTTC. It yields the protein CASSTAGPEQYF.